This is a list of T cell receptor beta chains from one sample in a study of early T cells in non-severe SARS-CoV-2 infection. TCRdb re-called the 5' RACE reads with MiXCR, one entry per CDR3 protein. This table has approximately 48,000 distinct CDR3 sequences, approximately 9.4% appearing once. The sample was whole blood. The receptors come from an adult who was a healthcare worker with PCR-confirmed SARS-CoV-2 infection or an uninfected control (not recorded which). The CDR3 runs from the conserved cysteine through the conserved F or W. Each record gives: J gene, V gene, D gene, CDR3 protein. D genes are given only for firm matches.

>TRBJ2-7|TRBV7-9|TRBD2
CASSSSGESSYEQYF
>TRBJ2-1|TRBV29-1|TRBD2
CSVPSGRAYEQFF
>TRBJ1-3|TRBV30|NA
CAWSASGNTIYF
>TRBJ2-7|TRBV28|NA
CASRTAGHSYEQYF
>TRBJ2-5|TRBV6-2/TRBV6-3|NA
CASRTRGETQYF
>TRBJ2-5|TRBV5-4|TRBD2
CASSLGLAGQETQYF
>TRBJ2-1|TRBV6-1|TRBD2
CASGKGLAGVYEQFF
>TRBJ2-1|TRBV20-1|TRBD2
CSAPTSGASREQFF
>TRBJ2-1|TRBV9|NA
CASSPETREQFF
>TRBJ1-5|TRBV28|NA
CASTQESRGNQPQHF
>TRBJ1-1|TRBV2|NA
CASTGDAAEAFF
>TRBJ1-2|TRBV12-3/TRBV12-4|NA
CASSLRGLYYGYTF
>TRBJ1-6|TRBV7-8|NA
CASSPQTGTSNSPLHF
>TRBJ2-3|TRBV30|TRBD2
CAWTKAGTSEDTQYF
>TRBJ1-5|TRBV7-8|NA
CASSFFLQAGENQPQHF
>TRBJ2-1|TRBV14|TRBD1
CASSPGADRVLDEQFF
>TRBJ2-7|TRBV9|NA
CASSPDPMGRSYEQYF
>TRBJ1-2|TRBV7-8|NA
CASSLTEDYGYTF
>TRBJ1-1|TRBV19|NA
CASNKSGPMNTEAFF
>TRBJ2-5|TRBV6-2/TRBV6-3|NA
CASNRGQPQETQYF
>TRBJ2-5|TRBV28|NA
CASSLPRETQYF
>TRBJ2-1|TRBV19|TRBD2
CASSMRLAGGGEQFF
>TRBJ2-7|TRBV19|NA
CASSMGILGPYEQYF
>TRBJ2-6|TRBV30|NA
CAWSRGSGANVLTF
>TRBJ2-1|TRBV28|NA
CATQKWPPAEHFLTKNEQFF
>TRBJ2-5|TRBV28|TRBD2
CASSFGLAEETQYF
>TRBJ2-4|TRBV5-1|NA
CASSLGGPKNIQYF
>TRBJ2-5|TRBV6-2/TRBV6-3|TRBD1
CASSDRGQDGETQYF
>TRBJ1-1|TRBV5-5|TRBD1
CASCFADRATEAFF
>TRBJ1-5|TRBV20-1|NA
CSARDFSNQPQHF
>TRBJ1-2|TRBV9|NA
CASSGSGRLRYGYTF
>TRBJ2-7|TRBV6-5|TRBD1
CASSSPGQGVLPSYEQYF
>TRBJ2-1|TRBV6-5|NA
CASSYFGGSYYNEQFF
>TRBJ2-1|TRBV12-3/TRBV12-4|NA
CASSPSGNEQFF
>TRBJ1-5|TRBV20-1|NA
CSARSGVSQPQHF
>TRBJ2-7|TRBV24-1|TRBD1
CATSDSGQGYEQYF
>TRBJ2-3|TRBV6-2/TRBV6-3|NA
CASSRPEVYTQYF
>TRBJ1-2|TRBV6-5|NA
CASSYGMDRANYGYTF
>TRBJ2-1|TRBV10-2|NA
CASSAVGGKDNEQFF
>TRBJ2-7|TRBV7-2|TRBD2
CASSPQRDSYEQYF
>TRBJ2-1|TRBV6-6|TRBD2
CASSRGTSGIYNEQFF
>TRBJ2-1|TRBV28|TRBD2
CASAPPRRDTTSGNNNEQFF